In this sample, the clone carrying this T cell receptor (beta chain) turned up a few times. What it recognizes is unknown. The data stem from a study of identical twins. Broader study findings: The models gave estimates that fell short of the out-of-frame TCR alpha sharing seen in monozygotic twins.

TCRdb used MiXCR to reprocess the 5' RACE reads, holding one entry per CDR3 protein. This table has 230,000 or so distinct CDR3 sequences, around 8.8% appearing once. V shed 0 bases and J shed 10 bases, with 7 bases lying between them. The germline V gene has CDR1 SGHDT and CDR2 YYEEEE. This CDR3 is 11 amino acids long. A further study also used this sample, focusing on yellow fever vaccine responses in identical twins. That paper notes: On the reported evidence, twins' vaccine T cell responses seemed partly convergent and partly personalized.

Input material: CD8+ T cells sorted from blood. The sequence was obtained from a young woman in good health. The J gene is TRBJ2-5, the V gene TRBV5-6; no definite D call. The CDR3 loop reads CASSLAEDQYF. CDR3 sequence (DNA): TGTGCCAGCAGCTTGGCCGAAGACCAGTACTTC.